The rows below give T cell receptor beta chains drawn from one sample of a study of spatial heterogeneity in lung cancer. Each CDR3 protein is one row after TCRdb ran MiXCR on the 5' RACE reads. The sample includes 9,500 to 12,000 distinct CDR3 sequences, less than 25% of them seen just once. The sequenced sample was PBMCs, obtained at surgery. The source of these receptors is a female donor with early-stage non-small cell lung cancer. The CDR3 runs from the conserved cysteine through the conserved F or W. Each record gives: CDR3 length, D gene, J gene, V gene, clone size, CDR3 protein, CDR3 DNA. The D gene is left open where the match is weak. Size tells how often a clone was seen (once, few, many) or the class of an expanded clone, and some rows leave it out.

12 | . | TRBJ1-4 | TRBV29-1 | . | CSAQGVDEKLFF | TGCAGCGCCCAGGGAGTCGATGAAAAACTGTTTTTT
13 | TRBD1 | TRBJ2-1 | TRBV29-1 | medium-sized | CSARRGQYNEQFF | TGCAGCGCCCGAAGGGGGCAGTACAATGAGCAGTTCTTC
16 | TRBD2 | TRBJ2-3 | TRBV19 | medium-sized | CASSASSGRTADTQYF | TGTGCCAGTAGTGCCTCGAGCGGGAGAACGGCAGATACGCAGTATTTT
15 | . | TRBJ2-1 | TRBV28 | . | CASSLLSRENNEQFF | TGTGCCAGCAGTTTACTCTCCCGGGAGAACAATGAGCAGTTCTTC
15 | TRBD1 | TRBJ1-4 | TRBV9 | . | CASSPQTGALGKLFF | TGTGCCAGCAGCCCCCAGACAGGGGCCCTTGGAAAACTGTTTTTT
18 | TRBD1 | TRBJ1-1 | TRBV4-1 | . | CASSQGEGPGGINTEAFF | TGCGCCAGCAGCCAGGGGGAGGGCCCAGGGGGCATAAACACTGAAGCTTTCTTT
15 | . | TRBJ2-5 | TRBV9 | . | CASSADTGSRETQYF | TGTGCCAGCAGCGCAGATACAGGTTCCCGAGAGACCCAGTACTTC
19 | TRBD2 | TRBJ2-3 | TRBV19 | . | CASTGASSGGHPSTDTQYF | TGTGCCAGTACCGGGGCCTCCAGCGGGGGGCACCCTAGCACAGATACGCAGTATTTT
11 | . | TRBJ2-2 | TRBV12-3/TRBV12-4 | . | CATLVPGELFF | TGTGCCACCCTGGTTCCCGGGGAGCTGTTTTTT
14 | . | TRBJ1-1 | TRBV19 | many | CASRQRAANTEAFF | TGTGCCAGTAGACAGCGGGCAGCCAACACTGAAGCTTTCTTT
17 | TRBD2 | TRBJ2-1 | TRBV6-2/TRBV6-3 | . | CASSYSFGLAEYNEQFF | TGTGCCAGCAGTTACTCGTTTGGACTAGCGGAGTACAATGAGCAGTTCTTC
16 | TRBD2 | TRBJ2-2 | TRBV27 | many | CASSRLAGGGTGELFF | TGTGCCAGCAGTCGATTAGCGGGAGGGGGAACCGGGGAGCTGTTTTTT
14 | . | TRBJ2-1 | TRBV5-1 | . | CASGAGQTSEEQFF | TGCGCCAGCGGAGCAGGACAAACCTCCGAGGAGCAGTTCTTC
15 | . | TRBJ2-5 | TRBV3-1 | . | CASSSWTTYQETQYF | TGTGCCAGCAGCTCCTGGACCACGTACCAAGAGACCCAGTACTTC
16 | TRBD1 | TRBJ2-3 | TRBV29-1 | few | CSAIRAGTGTTDTQYF | TGCAGCGCCATAAGGGCTGGGACAGGGACCACAGATACGCAGTATTTT
16 | TRBD1 | TRBJ2-2 | TRBV7-3 | few | CASSSTPKTGAGELFF | TGTGCCAGCAGCTCTACCCCGAAAACAGGGGCCGGGGAGCTGTTTTTT
13 | . | TRBJ1-1 | TRBV29-1 | few | CSAGRGRNTEAFF | TGCAGCGCCGGAAGGGGGAGGAACACTGAAGCTTTCTTT
14 | . | TRBJ2-1 | TRBV3-1 | many | CASSPRNVYNEQFF | TGTGCCAGCAGCCCCCGGAATGTCTACAATGAGCAGTTCTTC
15 | TRBD2 | TRBJ2-1 | TRBV6-6 | . | CASSWTSGAGNEQFF | TGTGCCAGCAGTTGGACTAGCGGAGCCGGGAATGAGCAGTTCTTC
13 | . | TRBJ1-2 | TRBV7-9 | . | CASSLTLKKGYTF | TGTGCCAGCAGCTTGACCCTAAAGAAAGGCTACACCTTC
14 | . | TRBJ1-5 | TRBV12-3/TRBV12-4 | few | CASSISGSLRPQHF | TGTGCCAGCAGTATCTCGGGGAGCCTACGGCCCCAGCATTTT
15 | . | TRBJ1-1 | TRBV6-1 | few | CASSGHGPANTEAFF | TGTGCCAGCAGTGGACACGGACCCGCGAACACTGAAGCTTTCTTT
20 | . | TRBJ2-7 | TRBV21-1 | . | CASSKLPGLAGGVSSYEQYF | TGTGCCAGCAGCAAACTCCCCGGACTAGCGGGAGGCGTTAGCTCCTACGAGCAGTACTTC
15 | . | TRBJ2-3 | TRBV3-1 | . | CASSQDRAYTDTQYF | TGTGCCAGCAGCCAAGATCGGGCCTATACAGATACGCAGTATTTT
15 | . | TRBJ1-1 | TRBV12-3/TRBV12-4 | many | CASSLGVVTFTEAFF | TGTGCCAGCAGTTTAGGTGTTGTAACGTTCACTGAAGCTTTCTTT
13 | . | TRBJ1-2 | TRBV18 | . | CASSPESVEVYTF | TGTGCCAGCTCACCGGAATCGGTGGAAGTCTACACCTTC
14 | . | TRBJ2-5 | TRBV19 | medium-sized | CASRSGAEQETQYF | TGTGCCAGTAGGTCGGGAGCGGAACAAGAGACCCAGTACTTC
18 | TRBD2 | TRBJ2-1 | TRBV29-1 | . | CSVEEQTSGPVNYNEQFF | TGCAGCGTTGAAGAACAGACTAGCGGGCCCGTAAACTACAATGAGCAGTTCTTC
13 | . | TRBJ1-2 | TRBV5-1 | many | CASSSTANYGYTF | TGCGCCAGCAGTTCGACAGCTAACTATGGCTACACCTTC
15 | . | TRBJ2-5 | TRBV24-1 | . | CATSELTSDQETQYF | TGTGCCACCAGTGAGCTGACTAGTGACCAAGAGACCCAGTACTTC
16 | . | TRBJ2-6 | TRBV9 | few | CASSAGLSSGANVLTF | TGTGCCAGCAGCGCCGGACTGAGCTCTGGGGCCAACGTCCTGACTTTC
14 | . | TRBJ1-2 | TRBV7-9 | . | CASSLVNRNYGYTF | TGTGCCAGCAGCTTAGTGAACAGAAACTATGGCTACACCTTC
16 | TRBD2 | TRBJ2-5 | TRBV20-1 | medium-sized | CSARRPRLAGQETQYF | TGCAGTGCTAGACGGCCCCGACTAGCGGGCCAAGAGACCCAGTACTTC
16 | . | TRBJ1-2 | TRBV7-8 | . | CASSSPPRLVTDGYTF | TGTGCCAGCAGCTCCCCCCCCAGGCTCGTGACTGATGGCTACACCTTC
16 | . | TRBJ2-7 | TRBV2 | medium-sized | CASSERIGLRVYEQYF | TGTGCCAGCAGTGAAAGGATTGGCCTCCGAGTCTACGAGCAGTACTTC
14 | TRBD2 | TRBJ2-1 | TRBV20-1 | few | CSATRAGGNNEQFF | TGCAGTGCCACTCGAGCGGGAGGGAACAATGAGCAGTTCTTC